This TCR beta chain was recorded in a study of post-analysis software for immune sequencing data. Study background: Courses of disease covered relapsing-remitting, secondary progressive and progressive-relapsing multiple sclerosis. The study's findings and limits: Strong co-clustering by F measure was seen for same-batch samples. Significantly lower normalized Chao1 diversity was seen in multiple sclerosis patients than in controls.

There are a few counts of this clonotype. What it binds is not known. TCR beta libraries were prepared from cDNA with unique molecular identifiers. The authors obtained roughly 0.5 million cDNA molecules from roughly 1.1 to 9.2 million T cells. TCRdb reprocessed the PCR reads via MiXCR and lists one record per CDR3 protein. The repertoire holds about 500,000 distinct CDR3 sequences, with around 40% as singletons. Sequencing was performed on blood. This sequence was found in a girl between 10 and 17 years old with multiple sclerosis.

The CDR3: CASKGTSGFRSYNEQFF. CDR3 in DNA: TGTGCCAGCAAAGGGACTAGCGGATTTCGCTCCTACAATGAGCAGTTCTTC. The rearrangement uses TRBV25-1 and TRBJ2-1, with TRBD2 matching over 11 bases. The CDR3 is made up of 17 amino acids. J gave up 0 bases and V 7 bases, and 8 bases lay outside the gene matches. Germline lookup yields CDR1 MGHDK and CDR2 SYGVNS.